This T cell receptor (beta chain) was sequenced in a study of blood T cell repertoires in COVID-19. The overall study: Whether acute or convalescent, the COVID-19 samples came from the United States, Italy and Spain. T cells, B-cell-depleted T cells, or PBMCs provided the cDNA or gDNA that served as material.

The Seattle site enrolled patients during active infection and followed them longitudinally. Study processing details: Cell counts per sample came from amplifying reference gene primers. Method: immunoSEQ multiplex PCR; TCRdb's copy keeps in-frame clones and lacks some. V and J calls and clone size are given by that table; D and trimming were obtained from the DNA. Of some 300,000 clones in the sample, roughly 90% were seen once. Trimming stripped 2 bases from V and 0 bases from J, with 5 bases between. The germline CDR1 and CDR2 sequences are ENHRY and SYGVKD. This CDR3 comprises 15 residues. The J gene is TRBJ2-6, the V gene TRBV10-3; no clear D. The receptor was derived from a woman between 70 and 85 years old with COVID-19, enrolled during active disease. Sample: peripheral blood. CDR3 in DNA: TGTGCCATCAGTGAGGAGTTCTCTGGGGCCAACGTCCTGACTTTC. This translates into CAISEEFSGANVLTF.